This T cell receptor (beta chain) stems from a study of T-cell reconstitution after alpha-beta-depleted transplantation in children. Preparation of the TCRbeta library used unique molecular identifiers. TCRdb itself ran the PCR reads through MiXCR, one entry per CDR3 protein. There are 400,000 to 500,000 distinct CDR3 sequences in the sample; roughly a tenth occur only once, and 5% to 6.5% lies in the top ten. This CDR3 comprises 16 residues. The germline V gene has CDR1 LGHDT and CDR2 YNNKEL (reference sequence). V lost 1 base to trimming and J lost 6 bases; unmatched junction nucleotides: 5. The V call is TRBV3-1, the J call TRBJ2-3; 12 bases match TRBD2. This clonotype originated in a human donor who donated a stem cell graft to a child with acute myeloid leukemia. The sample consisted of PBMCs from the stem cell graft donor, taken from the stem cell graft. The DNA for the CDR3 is TGTGCCAGCAGCCAAGCTAGCGGGGGGGCCGTGGATACGCAGTATTTT. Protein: CASSQASGGAVDTQYF.